Shown below are 7 T cell receptor beta chains from a single sample sequenced in a study of cytomegalovirus exposure and HLA in healthy donors. The primer mix had 60 Vbeta and 13 Jbeta primers. Here immunoSEQ multiplex PCR was the method, and the copy in TCRdb shows in-frame clones only, minus some. In the table there are 150,000 to 200,000 clones, 81% of which are singletons. The specimen was PBMCs. Source of these receptors: a woman aged 18-29 years in good health and CMV-seropositive.

This sequence joins TRBV4-2 and TRBJ2-2, with 9 nucleotides matching TRBD2. Germline values: CDR1 LGHNA, CDR2 YNFKEQ. The trim removed 1 base at V and 7 bases at J, leaving 13 bases unmatched. The length of the CDR3 is 18 residues. Here the CDR3 reads CASSQGGSAGGPIGELFF. Written as DNA, the CDR3 is TGTGCCAGCAGCCAAGGGGGTTCGGCGGGGGGGCCAATCGGGGAGCTGTTTTTT.

The chain carries TRBV6-4 and TRBJ2-2; tentative D call: TRBD1 (6 bases). This CDR3 spans 14 amino acids. V was cut by 8 bases and J by 0 bases, with 10 bases left in between. The germline V gene has CDR1 MRHNA and CDR2 SNTAGT. The DNA for the CDR3 is TGTGCCAGCGGGGGACAACCGAACACCGGGGAGCTGTTTTTT. Protein: CASGGQPNTGELFF.

The rearrangement links TRBV7-9 to TRBJ2-5; 12 positions agree with TRBD2. The V gene's germline CDR1 is SEHNR and CDR2 FQNEAQ (reference sequence). The CDR3 has 16 amino acids. J gave up 5 bases and V 5 bases, and 9 bases lay outside the gene matches. The CDR3 spells CASSPHRTSGVETQYF. Here the CDR3 DNA reads TGTGCCAGCAGCCCTCATCGGACTAGCGGGGTTGAGACCCAGTACTTC. Full variable domain (rest looked up from reference TRBV7-9 and TRBJ2-5): DTGVSQNPRHKITKRGQNVTFRCDPISEHNRLYWYRQTLGQGPEFLTYFQNEAQLEKSRLLSDRFSAERPKGSFSTLEIQRTEQGDSAMYLCASSPHRTSGVETQYFGPGTRLLVL.

The CDR3 protein is CASSLGLASSDTQYF. In DNA form, the CDR3 reads TGTGCCAGCAGCTTAGGACTTGCCTCATCTGATACGCAGTATTTT. The chain couples TRBV7-2 to TRBJ2-3; D unclear. The CDR3 is 15 amino acids. The V end was cut by 1 base, the J end by 6 bases, with 14 bases between. Germline-derived CDR1 and CDR2 are SGHTA and FQGNSA.

Points on this clone: The same CDR3 can be traced to other DNA sequences in this sample. This chain uses TRBV29-1 with TRBJ2-1; 8 bases align to TRBD2. The V and J ends lost 1 base and 7 bases, in that order; junction bases with no gene match: 0. Germline V gives CDR1 SQVTM, CDR2 ANQGSEA. The CDR3 length is 12 residues. The CDR3 here is CSVEAGGNEQFF. The CDR3 bases are TGCAGCGTTGAAGCGGGGGGGAATGAGCAGTTCTTC.

The V call is TRBV6-5, the J call TRBJ1-2; D might be TRBD1 (5 bases). CDR1 and CDR2 from the germline V gene are MNHEY and SVGAGI. This CDR3 contains 13 residues. Trimming left V 5 bases short and J 4 bases short, with 11 bases between. CDR3 coding DNA: TGTGCCAGCAGTCCGCAACAGGCCTATGGCTACACCTTC. It specifies CASSPQQAYGYTF.

The CDR3 loop reads CASSLAAERRTGELFF. The CDR3 DNA reads as TGCGCCAGCAGCTTGGCCGCTGAGAGGCGCACCGGGGAGCTGTTTTTT. The chain links TRBV5-1 to TRBJ2-2; D not certain. The germline gives CDR1 SGHRS, CDR2 YFSETQ. Trimming cost V 0 bases and J 4 bases, with 13 bases left between them. The CDR3 runs 16 residues.